The T cell receptor beta chain under discussion was sequenced for a study of cytomegalovirus exposure and HLA in healthy donors. Of note for this clone: The antigen is undetermined.

Study observations and caveats: HLA-A and HLA-B allele assignments for most subjects were reportedly predicted accurately using TCR beta sequences.

13 Jbeta primers and 60 Vbeta primers were used for the PCR. Sequencing used immunoSEQ multiplex PCR; TCRdb keeps in-frame clones, though not all of them. Altogether about 130,000 clones are present, around 67% being singletons, with the ten largest covering 4.3%. After removal of 2 bases from V and 4 bases from J, the junction contained 3 bases not matched to a gene. Germline V gene sequence: CDR1 WNHNN, CDR2 SYGVQD (reference sequence). The CDR3 is made up of 15 amino acids. This TCR was recovered from a man aged 18 to 29 in good health and CMV-seropositive. Specimen: PBMCs. The rearrangement joins TRBV10-1 to TRBJ1-1, with 11 bases aligning to TRBD1. Here the CDR3 reads CASSELGQGATEAFF. The CDR3 coding sequence is TGCGCCAGCAGTGAGCTTGGACAGGGGGCCACTGAAGCTTTCTTT.